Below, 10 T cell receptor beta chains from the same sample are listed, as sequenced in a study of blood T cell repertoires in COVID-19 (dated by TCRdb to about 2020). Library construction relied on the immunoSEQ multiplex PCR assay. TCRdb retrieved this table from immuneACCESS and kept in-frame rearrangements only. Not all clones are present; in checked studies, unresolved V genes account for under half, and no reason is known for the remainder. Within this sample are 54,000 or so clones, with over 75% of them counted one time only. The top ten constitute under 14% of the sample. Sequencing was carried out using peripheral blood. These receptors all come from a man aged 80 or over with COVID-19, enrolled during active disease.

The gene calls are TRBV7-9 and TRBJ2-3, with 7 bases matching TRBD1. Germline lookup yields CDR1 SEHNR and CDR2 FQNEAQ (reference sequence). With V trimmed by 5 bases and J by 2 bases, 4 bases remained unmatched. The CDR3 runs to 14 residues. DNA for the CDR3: TGTGCCAGCAGCCCTGGACAGGTCACAGATACGCAGTATTTT. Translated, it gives CASSPGQVTDTQYF.

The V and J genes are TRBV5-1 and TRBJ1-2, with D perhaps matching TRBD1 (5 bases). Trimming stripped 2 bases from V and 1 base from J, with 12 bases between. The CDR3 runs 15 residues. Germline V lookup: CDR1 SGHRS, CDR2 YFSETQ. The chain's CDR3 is CASSLIGGDNYGYTF. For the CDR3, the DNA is TGCGCCAGCAGCTTAATTGGGGGGGATAACTATGGCTACACCTTC.

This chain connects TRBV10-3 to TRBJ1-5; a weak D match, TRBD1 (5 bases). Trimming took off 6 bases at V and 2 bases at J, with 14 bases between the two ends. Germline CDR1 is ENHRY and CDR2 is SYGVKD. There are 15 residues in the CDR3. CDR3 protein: CAIRDIAGGNQPQHF. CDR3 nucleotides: TGTGCCATCAGGGACATCGCGGGAGGCAATCAGCCCCAGCATTTT.

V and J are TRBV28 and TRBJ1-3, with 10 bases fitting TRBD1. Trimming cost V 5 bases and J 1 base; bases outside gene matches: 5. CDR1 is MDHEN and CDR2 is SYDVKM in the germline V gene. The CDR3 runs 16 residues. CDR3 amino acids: CASSLGQGTSGNTIYF. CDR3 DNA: TGTGCCAGCAGTCTGGGACAGGGGACTTCTGGAAACACCATATATTTT.

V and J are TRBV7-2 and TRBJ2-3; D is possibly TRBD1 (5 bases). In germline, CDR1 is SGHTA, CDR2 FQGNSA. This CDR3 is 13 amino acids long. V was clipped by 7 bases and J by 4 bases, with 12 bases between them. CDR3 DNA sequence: TGTGCCAGCACCCCCATAGGGGCAGATACGCAGTATTTT. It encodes CASTPIGADTQYF.

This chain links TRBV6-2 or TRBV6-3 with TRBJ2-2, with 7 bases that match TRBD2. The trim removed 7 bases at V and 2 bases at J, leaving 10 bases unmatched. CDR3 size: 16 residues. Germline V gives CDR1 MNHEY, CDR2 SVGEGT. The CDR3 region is CASIPYASGNTGELFF. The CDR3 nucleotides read TGTGCCAGCATCCCGTACGCTAGCGGCAACACCGGGGAGCTGTTTTTT.

The CDR3 coding sequence is TGTGCCAGCAGACCTGAATCCGGGACAGTCAATCAGCCCCAGCATTTT. Residues: CASRPESGTVNQPQHF. The V and J genes are TRBV27 and TRBJ1-5, with 7 positions matching TRBD1. V shed 6 bases, J shed 3 bases, and the junction held 11 bases outside the gene matches. This CDR3 contains 16 residues. The V gene's germline CDR1 is MNHEY and CDR2 SMNVEV (reference sequence).

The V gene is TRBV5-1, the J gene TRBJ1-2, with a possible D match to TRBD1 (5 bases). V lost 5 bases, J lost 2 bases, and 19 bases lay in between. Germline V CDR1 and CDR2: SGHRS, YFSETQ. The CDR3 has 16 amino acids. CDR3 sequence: CASRKATDTYNYGYTF. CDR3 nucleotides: TGCGCCAGCAGGAAAGCTACGGACACTTACAACTATGGCTACACCTTC.

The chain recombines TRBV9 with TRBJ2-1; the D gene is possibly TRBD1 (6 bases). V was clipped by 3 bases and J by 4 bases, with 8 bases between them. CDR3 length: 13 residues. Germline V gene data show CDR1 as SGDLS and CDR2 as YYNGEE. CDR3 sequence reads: CASSGDTYNEQFF. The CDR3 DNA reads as TGTGCCAGCAGCGGGGACACGTACAATGAGCAGTTCTTC.

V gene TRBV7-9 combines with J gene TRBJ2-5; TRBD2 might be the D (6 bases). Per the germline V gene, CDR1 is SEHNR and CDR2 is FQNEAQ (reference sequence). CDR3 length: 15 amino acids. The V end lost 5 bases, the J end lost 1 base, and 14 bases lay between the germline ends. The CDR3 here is CASSLAGRIQETQYF. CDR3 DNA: TGTGCCAGCAGCCTCGCGGGGAGGATCCAAGAGACCCAGTACTTC.